The source of this TCR beta chain is a study of shared clonotypes between healthy human individuals. Generated by immunoSEQ multiplex PCR, the TCRdb table keeps only in-frame clones and is missing some. The table has about 2.4 million clones, just over 90% seen once. The CDR3 totals 13 residues. The J segment lost 7 bases and the V segment lost 5 bases, leaving 4 bases of the junction unmatched. Germline-derived CDR1 and CDR2 are SGHTA and FQGTGA. This receptor was identified in a man aged 18 to 29 in good health. The chain couples TRBV7-3 to TRBJ2-2; 7 bases fit TRBD2. What was sequenced was naive CD4+ T cells sorted from blood. Stated subset: CD45RA+ positively selected. CDR3 loop: CASSPGGGGELFF. The CDR3 DNA reads as TGTGCCAGCAGCCCCGGCGGGGGCGGGGAGCTGTTTTTT.